This TCR beta chain originates from a study of T cell repertoires in urothelial bladder cancer. With V trimmed by 1 base and J by 4 bases, 2 bases remained unmatched. Germline assignment: CDR1 LNHNV and CDR2 YYDKDF (reference sequence). This CDR3 is built from 15 residues. The method was immunoSEQ multiplex PCR; TCRdb's version includes in-frame clones alone and lacks a portion of them. The sample has 13,000 or so clones; 66% are singletons. Material: tumor-infiltrating cells from bladder cancer. The chain joins TRBV15 to TRBJ2-2; TRBD2 aligns across 8 bases. This sequence originates from a human donor with urothelial carcinoma. The CDR3 nucleotides are TGTGCCACCAGCAGAGGGCTAGCGGGCACCGGGGAGCTGTTTTTT. Protein sequence: CATSRGLAGTGELFF.